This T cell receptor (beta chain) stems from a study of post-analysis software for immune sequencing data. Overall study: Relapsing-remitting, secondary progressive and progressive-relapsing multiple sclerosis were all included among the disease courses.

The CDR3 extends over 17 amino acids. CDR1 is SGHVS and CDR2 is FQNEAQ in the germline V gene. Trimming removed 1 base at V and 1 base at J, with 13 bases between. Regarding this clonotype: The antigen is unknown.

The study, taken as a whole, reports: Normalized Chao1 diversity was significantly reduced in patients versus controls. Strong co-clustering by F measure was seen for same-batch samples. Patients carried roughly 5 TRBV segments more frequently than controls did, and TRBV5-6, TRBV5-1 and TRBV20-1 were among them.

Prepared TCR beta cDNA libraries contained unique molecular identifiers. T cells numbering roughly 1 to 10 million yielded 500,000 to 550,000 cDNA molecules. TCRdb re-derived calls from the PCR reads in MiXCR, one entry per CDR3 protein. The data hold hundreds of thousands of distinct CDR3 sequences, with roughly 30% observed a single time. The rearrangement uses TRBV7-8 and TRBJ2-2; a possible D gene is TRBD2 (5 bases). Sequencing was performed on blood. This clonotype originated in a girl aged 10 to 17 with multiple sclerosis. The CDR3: CASSLDPLRVNTGELFF. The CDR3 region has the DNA TGTGCCAGCAGCTTAGATCCGTTGCGGGTGAACACCGGGGAGCTGTTTTTT.